These 30 T cell receptor beta chains share one sample of origin, sequenced in a study of T cell responses to AZD1222 COVID-19 vaccine. Only in-frame clones appear in the TCRdb table, and some are missing; sequencing was by immunoSEQ multiplex PCR. This sample yields 110,000 to 150,000 clones, of which roughly 93% are seen a single time; about 5.1% belongs to the top ten. The source was peripheral blood, collected on day 0 of AZD1222 vaccination. The receptors derive from an adult in good health.

The chain carries TRBV2 and TRBJ1-2; D is possibly TRBD1 (6 bases). The CDR3 sequence is 13 residues long. Germline CDR1 is SNHLY and CDR2 is FYNNEI. The germline V and J ends were trimmed by 4 bases and 7 bases, with 13 bases remaining between them. The CDR3 coding sequence is TGTGCCAGCAGTGTCCAGAAGGACAGTGGCTACACCTTC. It is translated as CASSVQKDSGYTF.

The V and J genes are TRBV3-1 (or the pseudogene TRBV3-2) and TRBJ1-6; D is undetermined. This CDR3 comprises 13 residues. Deletions cut 0 bases from V and 9 bases from J, with 6 bases between. The germline V gene has CDR1 LGHDT and CDR2 YNNKEL (reference sequence). CDR3: CASSQDPGSPLHF. CDR3 coding DNA: TGTGCCAGCAGCCAAGATCCTGGTTCACCCCTCCACTTT.

V and J are TRBV25-1 and TRBJ1-1; D remains unclear. The CDR3 covers 13 residues. Trimming pared 5 bases from V and 1 base from J, leaving 8 bases between. Germline V lookup: CDR1 MGHDK, CDR2 SYGVNS. CDR3 sequence (DNA): TGTGCCAGCAGTCTCGGAGGGAACACTGAAGCTTTCTTT. It codes for CASSLGGNTEAFF.

The chain links TRBV30 to TRBJ1-1; weak D call: TRBD1 (5 bases). Germline assignment: CDR1 GTSNPN and CDR2 SVGIG (reference sequence). V dropped 2 bases and J dropped 5 bases, with 15 bases sitting between them. This CDR3 contains 14 residues. The CDR3 loop reads CAWSYSGGGTEAFF. In DNA, the CDR3 is TGTGCCTGGAGTTACTCCGGGGGAGGTACTGAAGCTTTCTTT.

This chain joins TRBV5-1 and TRBJ2-1; no clear D. Looked up from germline, CDR1 is SGHRS and CDR2 is YFSETQ. The CDR3 consists of 13 residues. V was pared by 0 bases and J by 5 bases, with 6 bases between. The CDR3 sequence is CASSLDQDNEQFF. CDR3 sequence (DNA): TGCGCCAGCAGCTTGGACCAGGACAATGAGCAGTTCTTC.

V and J are TRBV24-1 and TRBJ2-1, with D unclear. Germline V CDR1 and CDR2: KGHDR, SFDVKD. V was cut by 1 base and J by 6 bases, with 6 bases left in between. CDR3 length: 13 residues. This CDR3 is CATSDLSINEQFF. In DNA form, the CDR3 reads TGTGCCACCAGTGATTTAAGCATCAATGAGCAGTTCTTC.

J is TRBJ1-1 and V is TRBV11-3; D remains ambiguous. The CDR3 is 13 amino acids. Per the germline V gene, CDR1 is SGHNT and CDR2 is YENEEA. V was pared by 1 base and J by 3 bases, with 6 bases between. The CDR3 sequence is CASSLGRHTEAFF. The CDR3 DNA sequence: TGTGCCAGCAGCTTAGGTCGGCACACTGAAGCTTTCTTT.

The CDR3 nucleotides read TGTGCCAGCAGCGAGCGACAGGGGGCGCCGGGAAACACCATATATTTT. Translating gives CASSERQGAPGNTIYF. The chain has TRBV7-8 and TRBJ1-3; 10 bases match TRBD1. The germline gives CDR1 SGHVS, CDR2 FQNEAQ. After removal of 5 bases from V and 4 bases from J, the junction contained 8 bases not matched to a gene. The CDR3 totals 16 residues.

The V and J genes are TRBV4-2 and TRBJ1-1; TRBD1 matches at 8 bases. V shed 2 bases, J shed 0 bases, and the junction held 8 bases outside the gene matches. Germline V gene data show CDR1 as LGHNA and CDR2 as YNFKEQ. The CDR3 loop spans 17 amino acids. The CDR3 nucleotides are TGTGCCAGCAGCCAACCCGGGACAGGAGACATGAACACTGAAGCTTTCTTT. It is translated as CASSQPGTGDMNTEAFF.

This clone occurred a few times. The V and J genes are TRBV20-1 and TRBJ2-1; 8 bases align to TRBD1. Germline trimming cut 4 bases from V and 7 bases from J; bases unmatched to any gene: 6. CDR1 and CDR2 (germline): DFQATT, SNEGSKA (reference sequence). This CDR3 has 13 amino acids. The CDR3 loop reads CSATDRGWNEQFF. In DNA form, the CDR3 reads TGCAGTGCTACTGACAGGGGATGGAATGAGCAGTTCTTC.

This chain uses TRBV30 with TRBJ2-7; 9 bases are a match to TRBD1. V was pared by 2 bases and J by 5 bases, with 7 bases of the junction left unmatched. There are 14 residues in the CDR3. CDR1 is GTSNPN, CDR2 SVGIG, per germline (reference sequence). CDR3 sequence reads: CAWSPPGQGHEQYF. CDR3 coding DNA: TGTGCCTGGAGTCCACCGGGACAGGGCCACGAGCAGTACTTC.

V and J are TRBV5-4 and TRBJ2-1; 7 nucleotides agree with TRBD2. Germline CDR1 is SGHNT and CDR2 is YYREEE (reference sequence). Trimming at V came to 4 bases and at J to 10 bases, leaving 8 bases not matched to a gene. This CDR3 is built from 13 residues. The CDR3 DNA sequence: TGTGCCAGCAGCATCCGGGAGGCCAACGAGCAGTTCTTC. Its protein is CASSIREANEQFF.

The chain joins TRBV28 to TRBJ1-1; tentative D call: TRBD1 (6 bases). This CDR3 has 18 residues. Germline V gene lookup returns CDR1 MDHEN and CDR2 SYDVKM. Trimming pared 2 bases from V and 0 bases from J, leaving 19 bases between. This CDR3 is CASSLNPGAGELNTEAFF. CDR3 nucleotides: TGTGCCAGCAGTTTAAATCCTGGGGCAGGGGAGCTGAACACTGAAGCTTTCTTT.

This clone has a single count. The chain combines TRBV19 with TRBJ2-2; unclear D gene. Per the germline V gene, CDR1 is LNHDA and CDR2 is SQIVND (reference sequence). This CDR3 comprises 13 residues. Trimming stripped 4 bases from V and 2 bases from J, with 5 bases between. CDR3 DNA: TGTGCCAGTAGTACACCTAACACCGGGGAGCTGTTTTTT. Protein sequence: CASSTPNTGELFF.

The V call is TRBV6-5, the J call TRBJ1-2; 10 positions match TRBD1. Germline lookup yields CDR1 MNHEY and CDR2 SVGAGI. V was clipped by 4 bases and J by 3 bases; unmatched bases: 2. The CDR3 runs to 14 residues. CDR3 nucleotides: TGTGCCAGCAGTTTGGGGACAGGGGACTATGGCTACACCTTC. Translating it yields CASSLGTGDYGYTF.

The chain recombines TRBV18 with TRBJ2-2; 8 nucleotides line up with TRBD2. Germline loops: CDR1 KGHSH, CDR2 LQKENI. The CDR3 covers 18 residues. J gave up 4 bases and V 1 base, and 11 bases lay outside the gene matches. The CDR3 loop reads CASSPQKGQRELTGELFF. CDR3 nucleotide sequence: TGTGCCAGCTCACCACAAAAAGGCCAGCGGGAGCTCACCGGGGAGCTGTTTTTT. Full variable domain (outside the CDR3, taken from reference TRBV18 and TRBJ2-2): NAGVMQNPRHLVRRRGQEARLRCSPMKGHSHVYWYRQLPEEGLKFMVYLQKENIIDESGMPKERFSAEFPKEGPSILRIQQVVRGDSAAYFCASSPQKGQRELTGELFFGEGSRLTVL.

This chain links TRBV12-5 with TRBJ2-6; a weak D match, TRBD1 (5 bases). Trimming left V 2 bases short and J 0 bases short, with 14 bases between. CDR3 length: 18 amino acids. Germline V lookup: CDR1 LGHNT, CDR2 FRNRAP. The CDR3 sequence is CASGLIRGHPSGANVLTF. The CDR3, as DNA: TGTGCTAGTGGTTTGATACGAGGACACCCCTCTGGGGCCAACGTCCTGACTTTC. The variable domain in full, with the rest retrieved from reference TRBV12-5 and TRBJ2-6, is DARVTQTPRHKVTEMGQEVTMRCQPILGHNTVFWYRQTMMQGLELLAYFRNRAPLDDSGMPKDRFSAEMPDATLATLKIQPSEPRDSAVYFCASGLIRGHPSGANVLTFGAGSRLTVL.

The chain couples TRBV15 to TRBJ2-1, with TRBD1 as a possible D gene (5 bases). This CDR3 has 13 amino acids. Looked up from germline, CDR1 is LNHNV and CDR2 is YYDKDF (reference sequence). The germline V and J ends were trimmed by 3 bases and 4 bases, with 7 bases remaining between them. CDR3 region: CATSRGRYNEQFF. The CDR3 region has the DNA TGTGCCACCAGCAGGGGGCGGTACAATGAGCAGTTCTTC.

This chain uses TRBV4-1 with TRBJ1-2, with D tentatively TRBD1 (5 bases). V shed 1 base and J shed 2 bases, with 5 bases lying between them. Germline values: CDR1 MGHRA, CDR2 YSYEKL. This CDR3 contains 13 residues. The CDR3 DNA reads TGCGCCAGCAGCCAAGGGGGCAACTATGGCTACACCTTC. It codes for CASSQGGNYGYTF.

The gene calls are TRBV7-3 and TRBJ2-1, with 15 bases aligning to TRBD2. The CDR3 length is 18 residues. Germline CDR1 SGHTA, CDR2 FQGTGA. The V gene end was trimmed by 2 bases and the J gene end by 1 base; junction bases not matched to a gene: 3. This CDR3 reads CASSLGLAGGFSYNEQFF. CDR3 nucleotide sequence: TGTGCCAGCAGCTTAGGACTAGCGGGAGGGTTTTCCTACAATGAGCAGTTCTTC.

As regards this clone: The junction departs from germline at one end; a sequencing error may be responsible. The chain combines TRBV7-7 with TRBJ2-1; the match to TRBD2 covers 7 bases. Germline CDR1 SSHAT, CDR2 FNYEAQ (reference sequence). This CDR3 region has 16 residues. The CDR3 reads CASSLNDAGVGNEQFF. DNA for the CDR3: TGTGCTAGCAGCTTAAATGATGCGGGAGTAGGTAATGAGCAGTTCTTC.

This chain joins TRBV18 and TRBJ1-5; D gene uncertain. CDR1 is KGHSH, CDR2 LQKENI, per germline. Trimming took off 6 bases at V and 4 bases at J, with 10 bases between the two ends. The CDR3 runs to 13 residues. The CDR3 reads CASSQSSNQPQHF. The CDR3 DNA reads TGTGCCAGCTCCCAGAGCTCTAATCAGCCCCAGCATTTT.

The chain joins TRBV2 to TRBJ2-2; 7 bases fit TRBD2. Germline lookup yields CDR1 SNHLY and CDR2 FYNNEI. This CDR3 contains 14 residues. J gave up 0 bases and V 7 bases, and 2 bases lay outside the gene matches. The chain's CDR3 is CASMLAANTGELFF. CDR3 coding DNA: TGTGCCAGCATGCTAGCGGCGAACACCGGGGAGCTGTTTTTT.

By share, this clone ranks as medium-sized (0.01 to 0.1%). The chain recombines TRBV12-5 with TRBJ2-7; D not resolved. The V end was cut by 3 bases, the J end by 1 base, with 1 base between. Germline values: CDR1 LGHNT, CDR2 FRNRAP. The CDR3 sequence is 11 residues long. The CDR3 here is CASGFSYEQYF. DNA for the CDR3: TGTGCTAGTGGTTTTTCCTACGAGCAGTACTTC.

The V gene is TRBV5-1, the J gene TRBJ1-1; 10 positions agree with TRBD1. Germline CDR1 is SGHRS and CDR2 is YFSETQ. J gave up 4 bases and V 4 bases, and 7 bases lay outside the gene matches. The CDR3 length is 15 residues. The CDR3 DNA is TGCGCCAGCAGCCCCCGGGACAGGGGCCCCACTGAAGCTTTCTTT. Translating it yields CASSPRDRGPTEAFF.

The chain combines TRBV12-3 or TRBV12-4 with TRBJ1-1; 8 bases are shared with TRBD1. Unmatched junction bases numbered 2, after V lost 3 bases and J lost 5 bases. The CDR3 totals 13 residues. This CDR3 is CASSFGQGTEAFF. The CDR3 nucleotides are TGTGCCAGCAGTTTTGGACAGGGAACTGAAGCTTTCTTT.

This sequence joins TRBV19 and TRBJ1-2, with a possible D match to TRBD1 (6 bases). Looked up from germline, CDR1 is LNHDA and CDR2 is SQIVND (reference sequence). Trimming cost V 5 bases and J 1 base, with 8 bases left between them. The CDR3 consists of 13 residues. This CDR3 reads CASSLGHNYGYTF. The CDR3 DNA reads TGTGCCAGTAGTTTGGGACATAACTATGGCTACACCTTC.

The chain combines TRBV6-5 with TRBJ2-1; a possible D gene is TRBD2 (5 bases). V was trimmed by 6 bases and J by 1 base, leaving 7 bases between them. CDR3 length: 13 residues. The germline gives CDR1 MNHEY, CDR2 SVGAGI. This CDR3 reads CASRRTSYNEQFF. CDR3 in DNA: TGTGCCAGCAGGCGGACTTCCTACAATGAGCAGTTCTTC.

The V gene is TRBV19, the J gene TRBJ1-5; the match to TRBD1 covers 9 bases. This CDR3 has 15 amino acids. Germline CDR1 LNHDA, CDR2 SQIVND (reference sequence). V trimming: 3 bases; J trimming: 4 bases; junction bases outside the gene matches: 4. The CDR3 DNA follows: TGTGCCAGTAGTATCCTGACAGGGGGTAATCAGCCCCAGCATTTT. Translation: CASSILTGGNQPQHF.

This clone was seen just once. The genes are TRBV29-1 and TRBJ1-1; the D gene is possibly TRBD1 (5 bases). Deletions cut 5 bases from V and 1 base from J, with 11 bases between. The CDR3 runs 13 residues. CDR1 SQVTM and CDR2 ANQGSEA come from the germline V gene. As DNA, the CDR3 is TGCAGCGTTACCGGGACTTCGAACACTGAAGCTTTCTTT. Translated: CSVTGTSNTEAFF.